The source of this T cell receptor beta chain is a study of T cells in Graves' hyperthyroidism and ophthalmopathy. The study, taken as a whole, reports: Ophthalmopathy was distinguished from stable hyperthyroidism by 13 V-J signatures. Before onset, ophthalmopathy was predicted by the model a median around 6.2 months earlier. Most thyroid-expanded clonotypes above 0.001 were also found in blood.

V dropped 8 bases and J dropped 4 bases, with 17 bases sitting between them. The length of the CDR3 is 14 residues. Germline V gene sequence: CDR1 SGHAT, CDR2 FQNNGV. Criteria for exclusion of patients were uncontrolled infection, other autoimmune disease, pregnancy or lactation. Note on this clonotype: The antigen remains unidentified.

Researchers took RNA transcripts and amplified the TCR beta CDR3 regions from them. The HTBI set primed first-round TCR CDR3 RT-PCR. Using its own MiXCR run on the multiplex PCR reads, TCRdb lists one record per CDR3 protein. The top ten clones hold 7.5% to 9.5% of a sample with about 840,000 distinct CDR3 sequences, 35% to 45% of them seen once. The rearrangement uses TRBV11-2 and TRBJ2-5; the D is unclear. This clonotype was sampled from a man aged 18-30 years with Graves' hyperthyroidism. The sequencing sample was made of blood. The CDR3 sequence is CASQGKSWGETQYF. The CDR3 DNA reads as TGTGCCAGCCAAGGAAAGAGCTGGGGAGAGACCCAGTACTTC.